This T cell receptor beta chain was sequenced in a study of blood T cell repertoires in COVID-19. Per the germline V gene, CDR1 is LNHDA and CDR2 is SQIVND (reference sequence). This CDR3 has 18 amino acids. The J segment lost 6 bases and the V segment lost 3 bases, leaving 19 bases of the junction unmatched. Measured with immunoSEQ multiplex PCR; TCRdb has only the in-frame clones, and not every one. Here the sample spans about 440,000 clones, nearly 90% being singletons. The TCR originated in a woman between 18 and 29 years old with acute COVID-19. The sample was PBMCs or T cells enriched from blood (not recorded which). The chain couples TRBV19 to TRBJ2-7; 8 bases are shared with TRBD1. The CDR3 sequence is CASSIAGTGGTVVCEQYF. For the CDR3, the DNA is TGTGCCAGTAGTATTGCCGGGACAGGAGGGACAGTTGTGTGCGAGCAGTACTTC.